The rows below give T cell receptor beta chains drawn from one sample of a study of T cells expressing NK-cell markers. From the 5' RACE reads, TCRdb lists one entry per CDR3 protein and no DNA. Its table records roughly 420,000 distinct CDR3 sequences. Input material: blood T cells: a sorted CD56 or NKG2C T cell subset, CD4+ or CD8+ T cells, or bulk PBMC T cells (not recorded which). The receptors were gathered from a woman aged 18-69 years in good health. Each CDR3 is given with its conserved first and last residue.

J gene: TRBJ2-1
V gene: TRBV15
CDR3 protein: CATSRDVGAPHNEQFF

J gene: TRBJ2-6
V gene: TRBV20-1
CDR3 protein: CSASAGTSGVSGANVLTF

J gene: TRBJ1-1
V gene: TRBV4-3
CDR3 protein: CASSQGTGSEAFF

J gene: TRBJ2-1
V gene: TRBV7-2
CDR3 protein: CASSSTGTESYNEQFF

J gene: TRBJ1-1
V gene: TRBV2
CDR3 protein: CASSETQENTEAFF

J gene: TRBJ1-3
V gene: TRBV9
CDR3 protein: CASSRGTELSGNTIYF

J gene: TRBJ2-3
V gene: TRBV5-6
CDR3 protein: CASSDDRLAETTDTQYF

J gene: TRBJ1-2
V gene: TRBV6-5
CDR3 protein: CASSYSGGRNGYTF

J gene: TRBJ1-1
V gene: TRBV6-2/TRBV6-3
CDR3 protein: CASSPRANLMNTEAFF

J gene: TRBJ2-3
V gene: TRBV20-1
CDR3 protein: CSARDPGRSTDTQYF

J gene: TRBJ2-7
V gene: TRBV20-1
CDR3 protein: CSAPIAGEPYEQYF

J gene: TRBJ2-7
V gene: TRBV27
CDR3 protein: CASSLSGPTYEQYF

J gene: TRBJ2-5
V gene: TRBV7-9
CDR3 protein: CASSLVAQTEETQYF

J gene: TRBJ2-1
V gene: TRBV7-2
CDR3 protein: CASSPPPDRQFF

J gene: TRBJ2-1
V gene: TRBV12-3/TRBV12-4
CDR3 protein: CASSLGPGGNEQFF

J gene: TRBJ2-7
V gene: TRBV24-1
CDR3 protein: CATSDPGLTNEQYF

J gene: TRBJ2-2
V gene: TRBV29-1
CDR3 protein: CSVGGGLAGVTGELFF

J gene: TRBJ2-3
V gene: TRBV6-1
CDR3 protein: CASKRGGFTDTQYF

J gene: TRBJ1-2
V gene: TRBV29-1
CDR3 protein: CSVGASGTEASSYGYTF

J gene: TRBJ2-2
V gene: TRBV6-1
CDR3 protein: CASSLGTGWTRGELFF

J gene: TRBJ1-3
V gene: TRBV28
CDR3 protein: CASSFRGQGYGNTIYF

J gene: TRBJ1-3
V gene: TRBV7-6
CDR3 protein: CASSLAVTTLGNTIYF

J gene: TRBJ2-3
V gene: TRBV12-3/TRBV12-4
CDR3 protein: CASSLRRGPRTDTQYF